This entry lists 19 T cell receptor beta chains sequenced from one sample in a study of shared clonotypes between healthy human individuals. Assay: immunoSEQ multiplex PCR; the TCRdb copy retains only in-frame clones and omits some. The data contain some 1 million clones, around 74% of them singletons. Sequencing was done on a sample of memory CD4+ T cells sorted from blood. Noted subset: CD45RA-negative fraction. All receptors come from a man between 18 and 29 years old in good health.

The CDR3 reads CASSEEINTEAFF. DNA for the CDR3: TGCGCCAGCAGTGAGGAGATTAACACTGAAGCTTTCTTT. The chain carries TRBV10-1 and TRBJ1-1; D not certain. This CDR3 has 13 amino acids. V was pared by 2 bases and J by 2 bases, with 6 bases between. The V gene's germline CDR1 is WNHNN and CDR2 SYGVQD (reference sequence).

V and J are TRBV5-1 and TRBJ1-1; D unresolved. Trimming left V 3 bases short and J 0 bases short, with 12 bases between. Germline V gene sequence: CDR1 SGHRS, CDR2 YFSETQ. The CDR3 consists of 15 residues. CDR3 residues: CASSYRGILNTEAFF. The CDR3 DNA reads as TGCGCCAGCAGCTACCGAGGGATTTTGAACACTGAAGCTTTCTTT.

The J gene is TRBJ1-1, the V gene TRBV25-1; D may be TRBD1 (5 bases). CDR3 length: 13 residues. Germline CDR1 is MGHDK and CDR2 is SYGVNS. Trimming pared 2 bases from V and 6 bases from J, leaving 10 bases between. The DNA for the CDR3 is TGTGCCAGCAGTGAACAGGGAAGGGCTGAAGCTTTCTTT. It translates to CASSEQGRAEAFF.

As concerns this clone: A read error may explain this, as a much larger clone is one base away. The CDR3 region is CASSDKYEQYF. CDR3 DNA: TGTGCCAGCAGCGATAAGTACGAGCAGTACTTC. The chain is built from TRBV6-1 and TRBJ2-5, with D unclear. Judging by the DNA end, TRBJ2-7 fits better; the J call may be wrong. The V gene's germline CDR1 is MNHNS and CDR2 SASEGT. The CDR3 length is 11 residues.

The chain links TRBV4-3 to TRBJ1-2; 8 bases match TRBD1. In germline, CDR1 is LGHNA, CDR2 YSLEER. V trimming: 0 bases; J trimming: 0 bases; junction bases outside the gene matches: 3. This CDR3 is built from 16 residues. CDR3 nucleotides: TGCGCCAGCAGCCAAGAAGACAGGGGAGCTAACTATGGCTACACCTTC. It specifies CASSQEDRGANYGYTF.

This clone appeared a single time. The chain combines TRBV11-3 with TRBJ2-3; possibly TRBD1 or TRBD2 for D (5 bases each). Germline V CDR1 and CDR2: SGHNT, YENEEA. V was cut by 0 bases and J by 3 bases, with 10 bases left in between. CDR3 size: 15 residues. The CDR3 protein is CASSLDGGRTDTQYF. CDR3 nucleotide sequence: TGTGCCAGCAGCTTAGATGGGGGACGTACAGATACGCAGTATTTT.

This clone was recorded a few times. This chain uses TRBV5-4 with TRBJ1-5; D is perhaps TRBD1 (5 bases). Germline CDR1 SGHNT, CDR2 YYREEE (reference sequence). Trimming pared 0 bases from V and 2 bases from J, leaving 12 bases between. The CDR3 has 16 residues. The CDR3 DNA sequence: TGTGCCAGCAGCTTGGGTGGGACGGGGGGCAATCAGCCCCAGCATTTT. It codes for CASSLGGTGGNQPQHF.

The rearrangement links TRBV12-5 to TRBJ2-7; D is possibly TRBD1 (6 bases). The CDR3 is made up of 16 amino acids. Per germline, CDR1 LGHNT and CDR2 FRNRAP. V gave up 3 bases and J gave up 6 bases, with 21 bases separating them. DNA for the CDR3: TGTGCTAGTGGTTTTGTTGCCCCCCGGCAGGGGAGCGAGCAGTACTTC. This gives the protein CASGFVAPRQGSEQYF.

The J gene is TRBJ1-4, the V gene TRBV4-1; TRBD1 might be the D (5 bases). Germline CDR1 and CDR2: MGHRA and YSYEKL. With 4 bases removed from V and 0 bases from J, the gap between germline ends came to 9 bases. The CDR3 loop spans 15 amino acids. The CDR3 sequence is CASSRGTATNEKLFF. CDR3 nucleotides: TGCGCCAGCAGCCGAGGGACCGCAACTAATGAAAAACTGTTTTTT.

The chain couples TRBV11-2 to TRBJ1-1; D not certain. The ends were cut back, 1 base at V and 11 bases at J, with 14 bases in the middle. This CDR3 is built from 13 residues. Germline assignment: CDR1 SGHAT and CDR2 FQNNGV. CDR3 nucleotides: TGTGCCAGCAGCTTAGGAACCCCAGGATCCGCTTTCTTT. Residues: CASSLGTPGSAFF. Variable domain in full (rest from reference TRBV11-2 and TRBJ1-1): EAGVAQSPRYKIIEKRQSVAFWCNPISGHATLYWYQQILGQGPKLLIQFQNNGVVDDSQLPKDRFSAERLKGVDSTLKIQPAKLEDSAVYLCASSLGTPGSAFFGQGTRLTVV.

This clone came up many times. As DNA, the CDR3 is TGTGCCAGTAGTCTGGGGACAGGGCGTAATCTCCTCTATGGCTACACCTTC. The encoded protein is CASSLGTGRNLLYGYTF. The genes are TRBV19 and TRBJ1-2; 9 bases are a match to TRBD1. Germline V gene lookup returns CDR1 LNHDA and CDR2 SQIVND (reference sequence). This CDR3 region has 17 residues. The ends lost 5 bases at V and 4 bases at J; junction bases unmatched: 14.

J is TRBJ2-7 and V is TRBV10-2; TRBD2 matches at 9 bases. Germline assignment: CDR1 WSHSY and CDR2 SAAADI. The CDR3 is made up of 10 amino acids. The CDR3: CASSVISGSV. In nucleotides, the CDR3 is TGCGCCAGCAGTGTTATTAGCGGGAGTGTC.

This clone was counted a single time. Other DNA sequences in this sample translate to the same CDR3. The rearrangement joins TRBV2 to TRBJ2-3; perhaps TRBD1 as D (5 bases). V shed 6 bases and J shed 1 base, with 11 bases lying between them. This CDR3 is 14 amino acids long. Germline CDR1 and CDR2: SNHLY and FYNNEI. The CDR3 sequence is CASSADRGTDTQYF. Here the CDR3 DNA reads TGTGCCAGCAGCGCAGACAGAGGCACAGATACGCAGTATTTT.

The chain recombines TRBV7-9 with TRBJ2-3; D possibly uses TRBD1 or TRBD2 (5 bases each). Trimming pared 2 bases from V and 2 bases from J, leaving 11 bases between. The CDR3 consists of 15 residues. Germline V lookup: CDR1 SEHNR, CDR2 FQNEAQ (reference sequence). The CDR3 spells CASSLLGTTTDTQYF. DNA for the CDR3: TGTGCCAGCAGCTTACTGGGGACCACCACAGATACGCAGTATTTT.

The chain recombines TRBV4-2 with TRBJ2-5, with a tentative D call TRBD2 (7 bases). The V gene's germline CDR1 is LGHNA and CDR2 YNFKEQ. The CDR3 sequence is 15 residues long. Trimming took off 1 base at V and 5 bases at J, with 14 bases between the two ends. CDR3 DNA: TGTGCCAGCAGCCAAGTTTGGGGGGGCGGTGAGACCCAGTACTTC. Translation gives CASSQVWGGGETQYF.

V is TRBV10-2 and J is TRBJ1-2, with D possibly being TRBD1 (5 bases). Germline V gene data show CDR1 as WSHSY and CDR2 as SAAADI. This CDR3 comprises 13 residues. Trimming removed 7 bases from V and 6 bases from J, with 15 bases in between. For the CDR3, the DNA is TGCGCCAGCACCCAGGACTGGGGGGATGGCTACACCTTC. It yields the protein CASTQDWGDGYTF.

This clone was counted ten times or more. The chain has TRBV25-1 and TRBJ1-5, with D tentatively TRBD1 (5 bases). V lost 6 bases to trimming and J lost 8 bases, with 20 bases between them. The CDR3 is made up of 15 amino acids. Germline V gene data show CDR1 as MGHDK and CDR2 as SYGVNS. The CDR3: CASSPPGQSREPQHF. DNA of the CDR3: TGTGCCAGCAGCCCGCCCGGCCAGTCCAGGGAGCCCCAGCATTTT.

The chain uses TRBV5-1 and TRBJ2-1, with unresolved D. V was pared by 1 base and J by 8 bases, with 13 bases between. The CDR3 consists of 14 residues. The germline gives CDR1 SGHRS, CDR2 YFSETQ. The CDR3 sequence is CASSLTANGHEQFF. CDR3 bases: TGCGCCAGCAGCTTGACGGCCAATGGCCATGAGCAGTTCTTC.

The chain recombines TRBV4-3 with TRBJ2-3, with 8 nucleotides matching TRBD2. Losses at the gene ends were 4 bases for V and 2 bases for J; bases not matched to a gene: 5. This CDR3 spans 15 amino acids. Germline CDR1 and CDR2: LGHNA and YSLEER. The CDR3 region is CASSRLAGTTDTQYF. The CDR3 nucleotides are TGCGCCAGCAGCCGTTTAGCGGGAACCACAGATACGCAGTATTTT.